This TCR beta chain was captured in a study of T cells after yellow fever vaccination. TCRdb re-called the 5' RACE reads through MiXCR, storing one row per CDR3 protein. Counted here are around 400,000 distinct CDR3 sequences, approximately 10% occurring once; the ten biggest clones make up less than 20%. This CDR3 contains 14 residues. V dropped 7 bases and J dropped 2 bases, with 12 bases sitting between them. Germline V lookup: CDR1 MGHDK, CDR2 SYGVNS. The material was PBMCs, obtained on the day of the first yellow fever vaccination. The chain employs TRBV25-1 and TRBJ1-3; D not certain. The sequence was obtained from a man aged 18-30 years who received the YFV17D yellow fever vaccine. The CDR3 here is CASIAAEAGNTIYF. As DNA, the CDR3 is TGTGCCAGCATCGCGGCCGAGGCTGGAAACACCATATATTTT. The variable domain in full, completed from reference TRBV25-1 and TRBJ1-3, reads EADIYQTPRYLVIGTGKKITLECSQTMGHDKMYWYQQDPGMELHLIHYSYGVNSTEKGDLSSESTVSRIRTEHFPLTLESARPSHTSQYLCASIAAEAGNTIYFGEGSWLTVV.